This paragraph reports one TCR beta chain. Its cognate antigen is unknown. Other DNA sequences in this specimen translate into the identical CDR3. Trimming cost V 2 bases and J 1 base, with 5 bases left between them. The CDR3 runs to 13 residues. In germline, CDR1 is SGHTA, CDR2 FQGTGA. Use of 60 Vbeta and 13 Jbeta primers characterized the PCR. Clones were read by immunoSEQ multiplex PCR, and TCRdb kept only the in-frame ones, dropping some. Here the sample spans about 120,000 clones, 75% to 90% being singletons. Regarding donors, all were healthy bone marrow donors. This specimen comes from a study of cytomegalovirus exposure and HLA in healthy donors. General study results and limits: With DRB1 most and HLA-C fewest, TCR association rates differed between HLA loci in a later analysis.

This receptor was obtained from a female donor in good health and CMV-seropositive. Sequences were obtained from PBMCs. The chain recombines TRBV7-3 with TRBJ1-1, with unresolved D. The CDR3 bases are TGTGCCAGCAGCTTAGGGAGGAACACTGAAGCTTTCTTT. Translated: CASSLGRNTEAFF.